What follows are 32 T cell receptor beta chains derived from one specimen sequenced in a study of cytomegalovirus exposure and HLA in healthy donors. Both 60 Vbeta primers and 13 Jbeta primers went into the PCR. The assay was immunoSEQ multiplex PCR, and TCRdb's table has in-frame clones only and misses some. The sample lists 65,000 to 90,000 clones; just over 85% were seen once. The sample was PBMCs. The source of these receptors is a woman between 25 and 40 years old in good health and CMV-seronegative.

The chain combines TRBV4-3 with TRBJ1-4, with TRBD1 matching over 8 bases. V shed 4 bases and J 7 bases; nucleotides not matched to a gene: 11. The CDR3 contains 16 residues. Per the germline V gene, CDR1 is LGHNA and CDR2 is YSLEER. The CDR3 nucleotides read TGCGCCAGCAGCCCTATCTCCGGGACAGGAGGTGAAAAACTGTTTTTT. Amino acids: CASSPISGTGGEKLFF.

The CDR3 spells CASRVSGSTDTQYF. As DNA, the CDR3 is TGTGCCAGCAGAGTAAGCGGGAGCACAGATACGCAGTATTTT. The gene calls are TRBV2 and TRBJ2-3, with D possibly matching TRBD2 (6 bases). The CDR3 runs 14 residues. With 6 bases removed from V and 0 bases from J, the gap between germline ends came to 10 bases. CDR1 is SNHLY, CDR2 FYNNEI, per germline. Together with reference TRBV2 and TRBJ2-3, the CDR3 gives the full variable domain: EPEVTQTPSHQVTQMGQEVILRCVPISNHLYFYWYRQILGQKVEFLVSFYNNEISEKSEIFDDQFSVERPDGSNFTLKIRSTKLEDSAMYFCASRVSGSTDTQYFGPGTRLTVL.

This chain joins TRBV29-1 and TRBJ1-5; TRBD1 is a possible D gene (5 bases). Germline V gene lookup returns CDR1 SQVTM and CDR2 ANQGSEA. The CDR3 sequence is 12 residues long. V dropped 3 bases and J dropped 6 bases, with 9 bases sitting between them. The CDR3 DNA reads TGCAGCGTTGAGAGCGGGGGTCAGCCCCAGCATTTT. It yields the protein CSVESGGQPQHF.

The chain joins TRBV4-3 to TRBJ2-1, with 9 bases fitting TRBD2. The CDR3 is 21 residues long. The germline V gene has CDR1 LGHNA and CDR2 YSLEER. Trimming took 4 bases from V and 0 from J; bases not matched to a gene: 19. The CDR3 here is CASSPVRLAEQHVLSYNEQFF. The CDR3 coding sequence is TGCGCCAGCAGCCCCGTTCGACTAGCGGAACAACATGTCCTCTCCTACAATGAGCAGTTCTTC.

CDR3 DNA: TGTGCCAGCACTAGTAGCGGGAGGGCCGAGCAGTACTTC. It codes for CASTSSGRAEQYF. The chain employs TRBV25-1 and TRBJ2-7; 11 positions agree with TRBD2. The CDR3 is 13 amino acids. Germline values: CDR1 MGHDK, CDR2 SYGVNS. The junction had 5 bases not matched to a gene; V was cut back by 7 bases and J by 6 bases.

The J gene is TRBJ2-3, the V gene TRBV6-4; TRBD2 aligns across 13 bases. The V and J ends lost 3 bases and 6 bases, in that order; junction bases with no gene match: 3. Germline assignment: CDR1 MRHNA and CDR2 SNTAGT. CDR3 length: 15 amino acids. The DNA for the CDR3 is TGTGCCAGCAGTGAAACTAGCGGGAGGGCTGATACGCAGTATTTT. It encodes CASSETSGRADTQYF.

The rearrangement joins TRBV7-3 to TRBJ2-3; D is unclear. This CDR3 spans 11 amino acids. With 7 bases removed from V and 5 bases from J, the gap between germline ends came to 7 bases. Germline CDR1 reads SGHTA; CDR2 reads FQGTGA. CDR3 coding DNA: TGTGCCAGCATCCCAGGAGATACGCAGTATTTT. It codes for CASIPGDTQYF. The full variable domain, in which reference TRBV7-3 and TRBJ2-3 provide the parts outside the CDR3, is GAGVSQTPSNKVTEKGKYVELRCDPISGHTALYWYRQSLGQGPEFLIYFQGTGAADDSGLPNDRFFAVRPEGSVSTLKIQRTERGDSAVYLCASIPGDTQYFGPGTRLTVL.

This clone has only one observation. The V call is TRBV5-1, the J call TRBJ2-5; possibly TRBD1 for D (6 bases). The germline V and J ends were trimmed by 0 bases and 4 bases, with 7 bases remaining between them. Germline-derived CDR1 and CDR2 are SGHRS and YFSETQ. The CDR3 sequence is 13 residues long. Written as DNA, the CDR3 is TGCGCCAGCAGCTTGGCCAGGGGAGAGACCCAGTACTTC. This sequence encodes CASSLARGETQYF.

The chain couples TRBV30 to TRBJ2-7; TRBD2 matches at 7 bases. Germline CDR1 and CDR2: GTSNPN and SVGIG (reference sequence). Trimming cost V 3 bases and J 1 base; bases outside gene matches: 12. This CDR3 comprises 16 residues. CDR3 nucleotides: TGTGCCTGGAGACCTTTAAAGGCGGGAGAGTCCTACGAGCAGTACTTC. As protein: CAWRPLKAGESYEQYF.

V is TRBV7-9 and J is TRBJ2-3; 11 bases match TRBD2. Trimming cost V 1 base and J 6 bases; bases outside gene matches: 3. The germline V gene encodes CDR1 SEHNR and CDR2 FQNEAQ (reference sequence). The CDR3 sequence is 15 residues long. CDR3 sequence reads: CASSLVAGGSDTQYF. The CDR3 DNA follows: TGTGCCAGCAGCTTAGTAGCGGGAGGGTCGGATACGCAGTATTTT.

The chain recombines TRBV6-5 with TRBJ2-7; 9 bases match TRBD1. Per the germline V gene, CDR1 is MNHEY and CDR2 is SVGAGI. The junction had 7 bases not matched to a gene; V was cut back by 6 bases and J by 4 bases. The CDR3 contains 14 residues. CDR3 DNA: TGTGCCAGCAGGAGAAGACAGGGGGATTACGAGCAGTACTTC. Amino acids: CASRRRQGDYEQYF.

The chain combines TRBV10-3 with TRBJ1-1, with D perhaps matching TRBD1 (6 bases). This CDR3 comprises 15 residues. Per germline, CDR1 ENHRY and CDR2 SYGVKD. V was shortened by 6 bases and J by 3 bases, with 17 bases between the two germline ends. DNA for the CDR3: TGTGCCATCAGCGGTTCAGGGGCGCGGGACACTGAAGCTTTCTTT. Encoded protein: CAISGSGARDTEAFF.

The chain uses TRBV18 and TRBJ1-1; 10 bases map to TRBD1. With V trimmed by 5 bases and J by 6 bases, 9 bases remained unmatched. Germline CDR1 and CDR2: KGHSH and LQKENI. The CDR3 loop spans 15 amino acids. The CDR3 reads CASSIGQGGNAEAFF. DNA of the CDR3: TGTGCCAGCTCAATCGGACAGGGGGGTAATGCTGAAGCTTTCTTT. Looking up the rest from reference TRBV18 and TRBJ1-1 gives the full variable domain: NAGVMQNPRHLVRRRGQEARLRCSPMKGHSHVYWYRQLPEEGLKFMVYLQKENIIDESGMPKERFSAEFPKEGPSILRIQQVVRGDSAAYFCASSIGQGGNAEAFFGQGTRLTVV.

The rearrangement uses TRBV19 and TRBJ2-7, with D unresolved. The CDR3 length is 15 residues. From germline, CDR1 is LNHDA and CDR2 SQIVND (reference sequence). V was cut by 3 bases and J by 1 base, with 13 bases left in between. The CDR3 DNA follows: TGTGCCAGTAGTATCAAAGGAGAAAGGTCCTACGAGCAGTACTTC. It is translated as CASSIKGERSYEQYF. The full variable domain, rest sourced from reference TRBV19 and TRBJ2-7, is DGGITQSPKYLFRKEGQNVTLSCEQNLNHDAMYWYRQDPGQGLRLIYYSQIVNDFQKGDIAEGYSVSREKKESFPLTVTSAQKNPTAFYLCASSIKGERSYEQYFGPGTRLTVT.

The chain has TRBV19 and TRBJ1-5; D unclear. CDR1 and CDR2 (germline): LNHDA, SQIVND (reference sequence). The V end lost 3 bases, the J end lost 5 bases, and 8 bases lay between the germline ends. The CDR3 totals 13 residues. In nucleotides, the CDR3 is TGTGCCAGTAGTATGGGAGCCGATCAGCCCCAGCATTTT. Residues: CASSMGADQPQHF.

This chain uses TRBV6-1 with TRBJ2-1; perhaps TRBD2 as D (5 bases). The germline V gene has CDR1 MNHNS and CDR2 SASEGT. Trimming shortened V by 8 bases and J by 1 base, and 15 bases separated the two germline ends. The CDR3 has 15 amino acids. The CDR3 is CASGGRDRSYNEQFF. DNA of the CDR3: TGTGCCAGCGGCGGACGGGATAGGTCCTACAATGAGCAGTTCTTC.

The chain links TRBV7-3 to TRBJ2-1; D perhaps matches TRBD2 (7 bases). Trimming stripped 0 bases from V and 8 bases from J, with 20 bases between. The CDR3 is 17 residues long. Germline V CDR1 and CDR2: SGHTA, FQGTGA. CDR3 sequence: CASSLTLAGVGGYEQFF. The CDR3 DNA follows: TGTGCCAGCAGCTTAACGTTGGCGGGAGTAGGGGGGTATGAGCAGTTCTTC.

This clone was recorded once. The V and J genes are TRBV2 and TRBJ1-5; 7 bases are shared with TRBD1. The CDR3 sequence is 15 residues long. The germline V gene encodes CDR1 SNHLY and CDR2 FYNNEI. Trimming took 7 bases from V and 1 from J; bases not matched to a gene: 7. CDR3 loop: CASKIQGWSNQPQHF. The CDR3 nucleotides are TGTGCCAGCAAGATACAGGGGTGGAGCAATCAGCCCCAGCATTTT.

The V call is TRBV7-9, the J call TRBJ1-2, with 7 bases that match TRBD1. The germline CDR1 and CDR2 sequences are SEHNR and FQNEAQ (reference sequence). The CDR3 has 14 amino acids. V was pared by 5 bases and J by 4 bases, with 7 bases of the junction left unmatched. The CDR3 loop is CASSTIGDSYGYTF. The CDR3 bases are TGTGCCAGCAGCACTATCGGGGACAGCTATGGCTACACCTTC. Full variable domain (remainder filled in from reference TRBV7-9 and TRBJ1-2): DTGVSQNPRHKITKRGQNVTFRCDPISEHNRLYWYRQTLGQGPEFLTYFQNEAQLEKSRLLSDRFSAERPKGSFSTLEIQRTEQGDSAMYLCASSTIGDSYGYTFGSGTRLTVV.

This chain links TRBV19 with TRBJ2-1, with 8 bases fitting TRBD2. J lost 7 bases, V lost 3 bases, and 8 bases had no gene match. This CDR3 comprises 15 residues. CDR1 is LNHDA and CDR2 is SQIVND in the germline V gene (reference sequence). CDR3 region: CASSIGGGRKNEQFF. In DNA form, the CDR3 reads TGTGCCAGTAGTATCGGCGGGGGGCGCAAGAATGAGCAGTTCTTC. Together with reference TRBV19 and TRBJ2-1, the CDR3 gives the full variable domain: DGGITQSPKYLFRKEGQNVTLSCEQNLNHDAMYWYRQDPGQGLRLIYYSQIVNDFQKGDIAEGYSVSREKKESFPLTVTSAQKNPTAFYLCASSIGGGRKNEQFFGPGTRLTVL.

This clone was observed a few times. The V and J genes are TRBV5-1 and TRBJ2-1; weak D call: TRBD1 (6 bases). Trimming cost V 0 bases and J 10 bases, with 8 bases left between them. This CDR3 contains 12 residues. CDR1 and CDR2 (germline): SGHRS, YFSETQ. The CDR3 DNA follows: TGCGCCAGCAGCTTGGTGGACAGCGAGCAGTTCTTC. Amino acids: CASSLVDSEQFF.

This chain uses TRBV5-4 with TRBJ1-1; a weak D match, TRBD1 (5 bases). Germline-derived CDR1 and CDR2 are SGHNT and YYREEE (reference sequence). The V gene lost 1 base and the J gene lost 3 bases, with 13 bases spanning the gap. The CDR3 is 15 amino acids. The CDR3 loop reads CASSLPGTGDTEAFF. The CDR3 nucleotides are TGTGCCAGCAGCTTGCCAGGGACTGGGGACACTGAAGCTTTCTTT.

As DNA, the CDR3 is TGTGCCAGCAGCTTTGGGCGGGGGAGCACAGATACGCAGTATTTT. Protein: CASSFGRGSTDTQYF. The chain links TRBV7-9 to TRBJ2-3, with TRBD2 identical over 7 bases. Trimming took 3 bases from V and 0 from J; bases not matched to a gene: 3. The CDR3 totals 15 residues. Germline V CDR1 and CDR2: SEHNR, FQNEAQ (reference sequence).

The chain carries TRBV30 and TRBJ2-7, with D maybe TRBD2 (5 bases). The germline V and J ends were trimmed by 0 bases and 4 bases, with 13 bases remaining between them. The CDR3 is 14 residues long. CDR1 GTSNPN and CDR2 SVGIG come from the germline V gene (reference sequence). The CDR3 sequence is CAWSVLMGEYEQYF. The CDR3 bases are TGTGCCTGGAGTGTACTGATGGGAGAGTACGAGCAGTACTTC.

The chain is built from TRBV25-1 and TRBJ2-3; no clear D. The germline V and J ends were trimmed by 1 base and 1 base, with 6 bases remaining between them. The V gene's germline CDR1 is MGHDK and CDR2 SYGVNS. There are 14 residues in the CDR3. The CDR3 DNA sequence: TGTGCCAGCAGTGAATTTCGGGGCACAGATACGCAGTATTTT. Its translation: CASSEFRGTDTQYF.

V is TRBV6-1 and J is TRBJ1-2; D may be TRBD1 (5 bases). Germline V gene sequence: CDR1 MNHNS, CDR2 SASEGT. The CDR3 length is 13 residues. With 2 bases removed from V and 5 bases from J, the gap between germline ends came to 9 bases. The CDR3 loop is CASSEIGAYGYTF. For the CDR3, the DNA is TGTGCCAGCAGTGAAATTGGGGCGTATGGCTACACCTTC.

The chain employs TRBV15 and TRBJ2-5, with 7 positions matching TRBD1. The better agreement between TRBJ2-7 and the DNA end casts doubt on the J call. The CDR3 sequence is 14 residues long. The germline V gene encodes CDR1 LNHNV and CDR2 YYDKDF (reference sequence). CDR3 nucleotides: TGTGCCACCAGCAGTACTCAGGGGGCCTACGAGCAGTACTTC. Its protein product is CATSSTQGAYEQYF.

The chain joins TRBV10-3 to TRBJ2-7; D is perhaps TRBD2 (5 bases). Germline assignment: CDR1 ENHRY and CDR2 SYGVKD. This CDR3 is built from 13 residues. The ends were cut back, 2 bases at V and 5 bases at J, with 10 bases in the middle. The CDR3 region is CAISEGGRDEQYF. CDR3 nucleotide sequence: TGTGCCATCAGTGAGGGAGGCCGGGACGAGCAGTACTTC.

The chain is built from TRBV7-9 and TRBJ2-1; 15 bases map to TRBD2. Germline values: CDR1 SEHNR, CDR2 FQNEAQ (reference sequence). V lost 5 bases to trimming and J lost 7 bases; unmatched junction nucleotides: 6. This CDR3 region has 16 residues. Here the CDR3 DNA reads TGTGCCAGCAGCCGAGGGACTAGCGGGAGGAGGAATGAGCAGTTCTTC. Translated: CASSRGTSGRRNEQFF.

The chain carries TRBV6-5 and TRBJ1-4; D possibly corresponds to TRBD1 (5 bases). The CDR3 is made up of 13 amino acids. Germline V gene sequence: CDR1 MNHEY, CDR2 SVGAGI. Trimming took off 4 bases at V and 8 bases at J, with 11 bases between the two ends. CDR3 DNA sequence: TGTGCCAGCAGTTGGGTCCGGGGGGAAAAACTGTTTTTT. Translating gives CASSWVRGEKLFF.

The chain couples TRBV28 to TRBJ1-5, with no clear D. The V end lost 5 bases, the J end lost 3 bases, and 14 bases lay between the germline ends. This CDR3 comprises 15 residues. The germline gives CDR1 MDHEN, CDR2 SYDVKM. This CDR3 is CASSTAGRVNQPQHF. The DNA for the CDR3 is TGTGCCAGCAGTACCGCGGGGAGGGTCAATCAGCCCCAGCATTTT.

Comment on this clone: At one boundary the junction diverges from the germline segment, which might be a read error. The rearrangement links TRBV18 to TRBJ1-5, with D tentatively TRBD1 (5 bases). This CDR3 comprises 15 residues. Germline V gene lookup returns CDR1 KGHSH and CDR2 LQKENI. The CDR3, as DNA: TGTGCCAGCCCACCGGGGGGTAATAGCAATCAGCCCCAGCATTTT. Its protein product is CASPPGGNSNQPQHF. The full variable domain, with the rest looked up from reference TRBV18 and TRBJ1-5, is NAGVMQNPRHLVRRRGQEARLRCSPMKGHSHVYWYRQLPEEGLKFMVYLQKENIIDESGMPKERFSAEFPKEGPSILRIQQVVRGDSAAYFCASPPGGNSNQPQHFGDGTRLSIL.